Shown below are 8 T cell receptor beta chains from a single sample sequenced in a study of blood T cell repertoires in COVID-19. The method was immunoSEQ multiplex PCR; TCRdb's version includes in-frame clones alone and lacks a portion of them. The sample shows fewer than 90,000 clones, 75% to 90% of them seen only once. Sequencing was carried out using peripheral blood. The receptors come from a male donor with acute or convalescent COVID-19.

The V call is TRBV19, the J call TRBJ1-1; the D gene is possibly TRBD1 (5 bases). Germline V CDR1 and CDR2: LNHDA, SQIVND (reference sequence). V was cut by 7 bases and J by 3 bases, with 9 bases left in between. This CDR3 has 12 residues. This CDR3 reads CASTGGYTEAFF. The CDR3 region has the DNA TGTGCCAGTACGGGGGGATACACTGAAGCTTTCTTT.

V is TRBV27 and J is TRBJ2-3, with 9 bases lining up with TRBD2. CDR1 and CDR2 (germline): MNHEY, SMNVEV (reference sequence). V dropped 0 bases and J dropped 5; count of bases not matched to a gene: 6. CDR3 size: 16 residues. In DNA form, the CDR3 reads TGTGCCAGCAGTTTATCGGCTAGCGGGGTGATAGATACGCAGTATTTT. This encodes CASSLSASGVIDTQYF.

The chain carries TRBV3-1 (or the pseudogene TRBV3-2) and TRBJ1-1; TRBD1 matches 8 bases. The CDR3 runs 14 residues. V lost 4 bases to trimming and J lost 7 bases; unmatched junction nucleotides: 8. CDR1 is LGHDT, CDR2 YNNKEL, per germline (reference sequence). Here the CDR3 reads CASSRSGTGGEAFF. CDR3 nucleotides: TGTGCCAGCAGCCGCTCGGGGACAGGAGGTGAAGCTTTCTTT.

This CDR3 reads CASSYGGAQETQYF. The CDR3 DNA is TGTGCCAGCAGTTACGGAGGCGCCCAAGAGACCCAGTACTTC. V gene TRBV6-2 or TRBV6-3 combines with J gene TRBJ2-5; a weak D match, TRBD2 (5 bases). Trimming removed 2 bases from V and 1 base from J, with 8 bases in between. CDR1 and CDR2 from the germline V gene are MNHEY and SVGEGT. The CDR3 is 14 residues long.

J is TRBJ1-6 and V is TRBV5-6; D may be TRBD1 (5 bases). The CDR3 is 15 residues long. Germline assignment: CDR1 SGHDT and CDR2 YYEEEE. Trimming took off 2 bases at V and 3 bases at J, with 9 bases between the two ends. The DNA of the CDR3 is TGTGCCAGCAGCTTCTCGGGGGGCTATAATTCACCCCTCCACTTT. Residues: CASSFSGGYNSPLHF.

The V call is TRBV2, the J call TRBJ1-3; TRBD1 agrees at 7 bases. The length of the CDR3 is 14 residues. Unmatched junction bases numbered 6, after V lost 6 bases and J lost 4 bases. Germline V gives CDR1 SNHLY, CDR2 FYNNEI. The CDR3 here is CASRATGSGNTIYF. In DNA, the CDR3 is TGTGCCAGCAGAGCGACAGGGAGCGGAAACACCATATATTTT. Full variable domain (rest looked up from reference TRBV2 and TRBJ1-3): EPEVTQTPSHQVTQMGQEVILRCVPISNHLYFYWYRQILGQKVEFLVSFYNNEISEKSEIFDDQFSVERPDGSNFTLKIRSTKLEDSAMYFCASRATGSGNTIYFGEGSWLTVV.

This clone occurred a few times. V gene TRBV19 combines with J gene TRBJ1-5; TRBD1 agrees at 8 bases. The length of the CDR3 is 15 residues. Trimming took 5 bases from V and 0 from J; bases not matched to a gene: 3. Germline V lookup: CDR1 LNHDA, CDR2 SQIVND (reference sequence). The CDR3 DNA reads TGTGCCAGTAGTTCGACAGGGGATAGCAATCAGCCCCAGCATTTT. It codes for CASSSTGDSNQPQHF.

The CDR3 is CASIATGDTQYF. CDR3 sequence (DNA): TGTGCCAGCATAGCTACGGGAGATACGCAGTATTTT. The V call is TRBV2, the J call TRBJ2-3; D unresolved. This CDR3 comprises 12 residues. V shed 7 bases and J shed 5 bases, with 10 bases lying between them. Germline V lookup: CDR1 SNHLY, CDR2 FYNNEI.